This TCR beta chain was sequenced during a study of blood T cells in healthy people across ages. The wider study: Capture via template switching afforded approximately one barcoded beta molecule per two T cells.

CDR1 and CDR2 (germline): DFQATT, SNEGSKA (reference sequence). This CDR3 has 17 amino acids. Unmatched junction bases numbered 21, after V lost 8 bases and J lost 5 bases. For the second PCR, which ran for about 6 to 12 cycles, a sample-barcoded 5' primer and a J-beta primer mix were used. The template-switch adaptor was a 5' adaptor with 12 random nucleotides. It tagged each cDNA molecule. One entry per CDR3 protein results from TCRdb running MiXCR on the 5' RACE reads. Among 550,000 to 600,000 distinct CDR3 sequences listed, roughly 48% were seen once. The chain links TRBV20-1 to TRBJ2-1, with 7 bases aligning to TRBD2. This sequence originates from a man aged 80 or over in good health. Input material: blood. CDR3 nucleotides: TGCAGTACTCCACCCAGACTAGCAATAGAGGGGCACAATGAGCAGTTCTTC. It translates to CSTPPRLAIEGHNEQFF.